These 31 T cell receptor beta chains originate from one sample sequenced in a study of cytomegalovirus exposure and HLA in healthy donors. Primers for the PCR totalled 60 Vbeta and 13 Jbeta. Measured with immunoSEQ multiplex PCR; TCRdb has only the in-frame clones, and not every one. There are 130,000 to 150,000 clones in the sample; about 80% occur only once, and about 12% lies in the top ten. The sequenced sample consisted of PBMCs. These receptor sequences come from a man between 35 and 55 years old in good health and CMV-seropositive.

The rearrangement links TRBV4-3 to TRBJ2-2; 12 bases align to TRBD2. The germline V gene has CDR1 LGHNA and CDR2 YSLEER. The V and J ends lost 0 bases and 4 bases, in that order; junction bases with no gene match: 0. The CDR3 totals 16 residues. The CDR3 reads CASSQEGLAGTGELFF. Here the CDR3 DNA reads TGCGCCAGCAGCCAAGAGGGACTAGCGGGCACCGGGGAGCTGTTTTTT.

This clone was detected only once. Its ends do not fully match the called genes, so a read error is possible. The chain employs TRBV7-9 and TRBJ1-1; no reliable D call. There are 12 residues in the CDR3. Germline V gene data show CDR1 as SEHNR and CDR2 as FQNEAQ (reference sequence). The CDR3 DNA reads TGTTCCAGCACTAGAGCGGGCGCTGAAGCTTTCTTT. Its protein is CSSTRAGAEAFF.

The chain recombines TRBV28 with TRBJ2-2, with D tentatively TRBD1 (5 bases). CDR1 is MDHEN and CDR2 is SYDVKM in the germline V gene. Trimming pared 1 base from V and 6 bases from J, leaving 6 bases between. The CDR3 is 13 amino acids. The CDR3 loop is CASSLSTAGELFF. The CDR3 DNA reads TGTGCCAGCAGTTTATCGACAGCCGGGGAGCTGTTTTTT.

The V and J genes are TRBV30 and TRBJ2-7; D is unclear. Germline lookup yields CDR1 GTSNPN and CDR2 SVGIG (reference sequence). CDR3 length: 13 residues. With 4 bases removed from V and 1 base from J, the gap between germline ends came to 11 bases. DNA of the CDR3: TGTGCCTGGAAAAAAGCCGGTTCCTACGAGCAGTACTTC. It specifies CAWKKAGSYEQYF.

The chain has TRBV14 and TRBJ1-1, with D hard to call. Germline assignment: CDR1 SGHDN and CDR2 FVKESK. The ends were cut back, 1 base at V and 1 base at J, with 7 bases in the middle. This CDR3 is 14 amino acids long. The CDR3 DNA follows: TGTGCCAGCAGCCAAGGTCTAGGGAACACTGAAGCTTTCTTT. This encodes CASSQGLGNTEAFF.

Turning to this clone: One junction end does not reproduce the germline sequence, and a read error may be involved. The chain links TRBV6-5 to TRBJ1-5; 9 bases align to TRBD1. The V gene's germline CDR1 is MNHEY and CDR2 SVGAGI. The CDR3 has 15 amino acids. CDR3 nucleotide sequence: TGTGCCAGCACCCCCGGGACAGGGAGGAATCGGCCCCAGCATTTT. Its translation: CASTPGTGRNRPQHF.

V usage is TRBV28 and J usage is TRBJ2-7; a weak D match, TRBD2 (6 bases). CDR1 is MDHEN, CDR2 SYDVKM, per germline. The V end lost 3 bases, the J end lost 2 bases, and 11 bases lay between the germline ends. This CDR3 comprises 14 residues. The CDR3 DNA sequence: TGTGCCAGCAGTTTCAGTGGCGGGGCCTACGAGCAGTACTTC. This codes for CASSFSGGAYEQYF. The full variable domain, completed using reference TRBV28 and TRBJ2-7, is DVKVTQSSRYLVKRTGEKVFLECVQDMDHENMFWYRQDPGLGLRLIYFSYDVKMKEKGDIPEGYSVSREKKERFSLILESASTNQTSMYLCASSFSGGAYEQYFGPGTRLTVT.

This clone was detected a few times. CDR3 DNA: TGTGCCAGCAGTTTATCAGTACAGGAAGTTTACGAAGCCTACGAGCAGTACTTC. The encoded protein is CASSLSVQEVYEAYEQYF. This chain joins TRBV28 and TRBJ2-7; D possibly corresponds to TRBD1 (5 bases). The germline V gene has CDR1 MDHEN and CDR2 SYDVKM. The V end was cut by 1 base, the J end by 2 bases, with 21 bases between. This CDR3 is built from 18 residues.

In DNA, the CDR3 is TGTGCCAGTAGTATCGATTCTATTGTCGGGGAGCTGTTTTTT. Translating it yields CASSIDSIVGELFF. The V and J genes are TRBV19 and TRBJ2-2; D call uncertain. This CDR3 region has 14 residues. Trimming left V 3 bases short and J 7 bases short, with 12 bases between. The germline V gene encodes CDR1 LNHDA and CDR2 SQIVND (reference sequence).

This clone is a singleton in its sample. The chain joins TRBV4-1 to TRBJ2-4; D might be TRBD2 (7 bases). The CDR3 has 20 amino acids. The germline V gene encodes CDR1 MGHRA and CDR2 YSYEKL. The V end was cut by 4 bases, the J end by 3 bases, with 28 bases between. CDR3 loop: CASSLTASGLGGLDKNIQYF. The CDR3 nucleotides read TGCGCCAGCAGCCTAACTGCTAGCGGACTAGGGGGGCTAGACAAAAACATTCAGTACTTC.

This clone was picked up a small number of times. This rearrangement joins TRBV29-1 to TRBJ2-1; 7 nucleotides align to TRBD2. J gave up 9 bases and V 3 bases, and 11 bases lay outside the gene matches. Per germline, CDR1 SQVTM and CDR2 ANQGSEA. The CDR3 sequence is 14 residues long. The CDR3 DNA follows: TGCAGCGTTGAGCTTCGGGGGGTTCACGCTGAGCAGTTCTTC. As protein: CSVELRGVHAEQFF.

This chain links TRBV2 with TRBJ1-1, with D tentatively TRBD1 (5 bases). Per the germline V gene, CDR1 is SNHLY and CDR2 is FYNNEI. There are 16 residues in the CDR3. V lost 6 bases and J 5 bases, leaving 22 bases between the germline ends. The CDR3 loop reads CASSSRGGRILTEAFF. CDR3 DNA: TGTGCCAGCAGCTCACGGGGGGGTAGGATTTTGACTGAAGCTTTCTTT. Full variable domain (missing parts from reference TRBV2 and TRBJ1-1): EPEVTQTPSHQVTQMGQEVILRCVPISNHLYFYWYRQILGQKVEFLVSFYNNEISEKSEIFDDQFSVERPDGSNFTLKIRSTKLEDSAMYFCASSSRGGRILTEAFFGQGTRLTVV.

V and J are TRBV27 and TRBJ2-1; 8 bases line up with TRBD2. The CDR3 has 15 residues. Germline trimming cut 3 bases from V and 7 bases from J; bases unmatched to any gene: 8. Germline CDR1 MNHEY, CDR2 SMNVEV (reference sequence). The CDR3: CASSFFQGGRNEQFF. CDR3 DNA sequence: TGTGCCAGCAGTTTCTTTCAGGGCGGGAGGAATGAGCAGTTCTTC.

The chain carries TRBV4-2 and TRBJ2-1; D is possibly TRBD1 (7 bases). V lost 0 bases and J 5 bases, leaving 17 bases between the germline ends. CDR1 and CDR2 from the germline V gene are LGHNA and YNFKEQ. CDR3 length: 17 residues. CDR3 DNA: TGTGCCAGCAGCCAAGATATTCCGCGGGACAGACACAATGAGCAGTTCTTC. Translating gives CASSQDIPRDRHNEQFF.

The chain links TRBV4-1 to TRBJ2-5; a weak D match, TRBD1 (6 bases). V was clipped by 3 bases and J by 5 bases, with 10 bases between them. This CDR3 is built from 13 residues. In germline, CDR1 is MGHRA, CDR2 YSYEKL. The CDR3 sequence: CASSHGGAETQYF. The CDR3 DNA follows: TGCGCCAGCAGCCATGGGGGCGCGGAGACCCAGTACTTC.

The chain is built from TRBV28 and TRBJ2-1; 13 bases are a match to TRBD2. The CDR3 is made up of 15 amino acids. Germline CDR1 MDHEN, CDR2 SYDVKM. V gave up 2 bases and J gave up 9 bases; unmatched junction bases: 4. CDR3 amino acids: CASSLGLAGVGEQFF. The CDR3 nucleotides are TGTGCCAGCAGTTTAGGACTAGCGGGAGTGGGTGAGCAGTTCTTC.

J is TRBJ1-1 and V is TRBV7-9; D uncertain. Germline V CDR1 and CDR2: SEHNR, FQNEAQ (reference sequence). The CDR3 contains 12 residues. V was clipped by 5 bases and J by 5 bases, with 9 bases between them. The CDR3 DNA reads TGTGCCAGCAGCAGTACAATAACTGAAGCTTTCTTT. Amino acids: CASSSTITEAFF.

The chain is built from TRBV7-2 and TRBJ2-7; no clear D gene. Germline values: CDR1 SGHTA, CDR2 FQGNSA. The length of the CDR3 is 14 residues. Deletions cut 1 base from V and 2 bases from J, with 9 bases between. CDR3 nucleotides: TGTGCCAGCAGCTTAGGAGGAATCACCTACGAGCAGTACTTC. This encodes CASSLGGITYEQYF.

This chain uses TRBV10-2 with TRBJ2-2; possibly TRBD2 for D (6 bases). This CDR3 has 13 amino acids. The V gene lost 3 bases and the J gene lost 6 bases, with 8 bases spanning the gap. CDR1 WSHSY and CDR2 SAAADI come from the germline V gene. The CDR3: CASSELAPGELFF. The CDR3 region has the DNA TGCGCCAGCAGTGAACTAGCCCCCGGGGAGCTGTTTTTT.

J is TRBJ1-2 and V is TRBV29-1, with a weak D call TRBD1 (5 bases). Trimming removed 1 base at V and 4 bases at J, with 13 bases between. The CDR3 runs to 14 residues. CDR1 and CDR2 from the germline V gene are SQVTM and ANQGSEA. CDR3 coding DNA: TGCAGCGTTGAAGGCCAGGGAGGATCCTATGGCTACACCTTC. It specifies CSVEGQGGSYGYTF.

The genes are TRBV7-9 and TRBJ1-1, with D perhaps matching TRBD1 (6 bases). V was trimmed by 1 base and J by 1 base, leaving 7 bases between them. CDR3 size: 14 residues. CDR1 and CDR2 from the germline V gene are SEHNR and FQNEAQ (reference sequence). CDR3 protein: CASSLVGQNTEAFF. In nucleotides, the CDR3 is TGTGCCAGCAGCTTAGTGGGACAGAACACTGAAGCTTTCTTT.

The rearrangement links TRBV7-2 to TRBJ2-5; TRBD2 matches 7 bases. Germline-derived CDR1 and CDR2 are SGHTA and FQGNSA. Trimming cost V 4 bases and J 5 bases; bases outside gene matches: 16. CDR3 size: 17 residues. CDR3 DNA: TGTGCCAGCAGCTCAATAATTTTGGGCGGGGAGGGGGAGACCCAGTACTTC. It translates to CASSSIILGGEGETQYF.

The CDR3 nucleotides are TGTGCCAGAGGGACAGAGGGAAACACCATATATTTT. It specifies CARGTEGNTIYF. The chain recombines TRBV2 with TRBJ1-3; 7 bases fit TRBD1. The CDR3 covers 12 residues. J gave up 4 bases and V 9 bases, and 3 bases lay outside the gene matches. The germline CDR1 and CDR2 sequences are SNHLY and FYNNEI.

V usage is TRBV19 and J usage is TRBJ2-5; 9 nucleotides align to TRBD1. The J call may not be correct, given that the DNA end is closer to TRBJ2-7. CDR3 length: 15 amino acids. Germline V gene sequence: CDR1 LNHDA, CDR2 SQIVND (reference sequence). The chain's CDR3 is CASSILPGQGYEQYF. CDR3 nucleotides: TGTGCCAGTAGTATACTACCGGGACAGGGCTACGAGCAGTACTTC.

The gene calls are TRBV6-5 and TRBJ2-1; 7 nucleotides match TRBD2. This CDR3 spans 14 amino acids. V shed 6 bases, J shed 4 bases, and the junction held 6 bases outside the gene matches. The germline V gene encodes CDR1 MNHEY and CDR2 SVGAGI. CDR3 loop: CASRYGRRYNEQFF. As DNA, the CDR3 is TGTGCCAGCAGATACGGGAGGCGGTACAATGAGCAGTTCTTC.

The chain uses TRBV28 and TRBJ1-4; D is undetermined. The V and J ends lost 3 bases and 5 bases respectively, with 4 bases between them. There are 12 residues in the CDR3. Germline V gene data show CDR1 as MDHEN and CDR2 as SYDVKM. CDR3 region: CASSLRNEKLFF. The CDR3 DNA reads TGTGCCAGCAGTTTGCGGAATGAAAAACTGTTTTTT.

This clone was seen only once. The rearrangement joins TRBV2 to TRBJ2-7; D is possibly TRBD2 (5 bases). V shed 2 bases and J shed 4 bases, with 12 bases lying between them. Germline lookup yields CDR1 SNHLY and CDR2 FYNNEI. The CDR3 runs 14 residues. CDR3 loop: CASSELAREYEQYF. In DNA form, the CDR3 reads TGTGCCAGCAGTGAATTAGCGAGAGAGTACGAGCAGTACTTC.

This clone was seen just once. The chain links TRBV11-2 to TRBJ2-1, with TRBD2 identical over 9 bases. With V trimmed by 0 bases and J by 0 bases, 9 bases remained unmatched. Germline CDR1 reads SGHAT; CDR2 reads FQNNGV. This CDR3 is 19 amino acids long. The CDR3: CASSLDFAGGVSSYNEQFF. The CDR3 nucleotides are TGTGCCAGCAGCTTAGATTTTGCGGGAGGGGTTAGCTCCTACAATGAGCAGTTCTTC.

The V call is TRBV20-1, the J call TRBJ2-7; D might be TRBD1 (5 bases). V was shortened by 8 bases and J by 2 bases, with 10 bases between the two germline ends. The CDR3 consists of 11 residues. Germline CDR1 reads DFQATT; CDR2 reads SNEGSKA (reference sequence). The CDR3 here is CSLGRAYEQYF. CDR3 nucleotides: TGCAGTTTGGGGCGCGCCTACGAGCAGTACTTC.

This clone was seen once. The gene calls are TRBV6-1 and TRBJ2-7; 10 nucleotides line up with TRBD2. CDR3 size: 15 residues. The V gene's germline CDR1 is MNHNS and CDR2 SASEGT. The ends lost 6 bases at V and 2 bases at J; junction bases unmatched: 7. CDR3 in DNA: TGTGCCAGCAGAGGGACTAGCGAAATAACCTACGAGCAGTACTTC. Amino acids: CASRGTSEITYEQYF.

This chain links TRBV5-4 with TRBJ2-3; perhaps TRBD2 as D (6 bases). The germline V and J ends were trimmed by 2 bases and 3 bases, with 13 bases remaining between them. Germline CDR1 reads SGHNT; CDR2 reads YYREEE (reference sequence). The CDR3 has 15 amino acids. This CDR3 is CASSFGWRGTDTQYF. CDR3 sequence (DNA): TGTGCCAGCAGCTTCGGCTGGCGGGGAACAGATACGCAGTATTTT.